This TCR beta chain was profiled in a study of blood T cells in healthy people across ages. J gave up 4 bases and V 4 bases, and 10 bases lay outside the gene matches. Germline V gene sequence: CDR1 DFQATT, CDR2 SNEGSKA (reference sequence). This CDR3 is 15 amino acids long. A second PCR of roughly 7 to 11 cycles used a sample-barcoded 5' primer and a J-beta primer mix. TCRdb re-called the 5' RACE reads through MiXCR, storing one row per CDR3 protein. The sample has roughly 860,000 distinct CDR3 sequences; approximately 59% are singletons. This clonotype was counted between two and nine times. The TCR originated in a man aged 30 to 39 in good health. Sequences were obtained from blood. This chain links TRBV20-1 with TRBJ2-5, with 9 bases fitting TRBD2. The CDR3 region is CSATDGRGGVETQYF. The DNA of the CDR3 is TGCAGTGCTACCGACGGGCGGGGGGGAGTAGAGACCCAGTACTTC.